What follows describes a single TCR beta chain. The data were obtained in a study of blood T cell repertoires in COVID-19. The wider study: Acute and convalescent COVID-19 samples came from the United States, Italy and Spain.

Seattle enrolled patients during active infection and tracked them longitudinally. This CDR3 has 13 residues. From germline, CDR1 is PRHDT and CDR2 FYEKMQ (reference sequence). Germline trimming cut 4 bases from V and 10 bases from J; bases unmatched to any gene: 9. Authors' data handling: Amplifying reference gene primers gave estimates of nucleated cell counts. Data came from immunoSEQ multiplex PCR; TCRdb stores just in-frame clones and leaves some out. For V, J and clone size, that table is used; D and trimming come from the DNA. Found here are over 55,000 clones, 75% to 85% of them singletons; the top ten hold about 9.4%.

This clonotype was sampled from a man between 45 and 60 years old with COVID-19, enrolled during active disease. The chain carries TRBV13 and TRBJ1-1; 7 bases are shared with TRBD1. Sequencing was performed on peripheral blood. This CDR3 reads CASSSDRDLRAFF. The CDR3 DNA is TGTGCCAGCAGCTCCGACAGGGATCTGCGAGCTTTCTTT.